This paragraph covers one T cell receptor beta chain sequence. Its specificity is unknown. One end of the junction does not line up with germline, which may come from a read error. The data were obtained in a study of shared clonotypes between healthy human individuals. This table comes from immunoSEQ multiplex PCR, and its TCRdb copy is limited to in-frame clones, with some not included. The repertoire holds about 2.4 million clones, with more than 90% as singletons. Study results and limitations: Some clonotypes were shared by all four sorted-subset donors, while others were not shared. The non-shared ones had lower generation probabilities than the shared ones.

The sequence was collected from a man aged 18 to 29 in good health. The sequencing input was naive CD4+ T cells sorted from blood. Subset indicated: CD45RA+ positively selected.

This CDR3 reads CASSLGTTETQYF. CDR3 sequence (DNA): TGTGCTAGCAGCTTAGGGACTACGGAGACCCAGTACTTC. V is TRBV7-7 and J is TRBJ2-5; 7 bases match TRBD2. This CDR3 has 13 amino acids. Per the germline V gene, CDR1 is SSHAT and CDR2 is FNYEAQ (reference sequence). Combining the CDR3 with reference TRBV7-7 and TRBJ2-5 gives the whole variable domain GAGVSQSPRYKVTKRGQDVTLRCDPISSHATLYWYQQALGQGPEFLTYFNYEAQPDKSGLPSDRFSAERPEGSISTLTIQRTEQRDSAMYRCASSLGTTETQYFGPGTRLLVL.